This TCR beta chain stems from a study of T cell responses to AZD1222 COVID-19 vaccine. Study-level points and caveats: Compared with day 0, the breadth and depth of the Spike-specific TCR repertoire rose significantly after two doses of AZD1222.

Method: immunoSEQ multiplex PCR; TCRdb's copy keeps in-frame clones and lacks some. Of 100,000 to 150,000 clones listed, approximately 87% are singletons. Worth noting for this clone: Its cognate antigen is unknown.

CDR1 and CDR2 (germline): SGHVS, FQNEAQ. The CDR3 consists of 16 residues. Trimming removed 1 base from V and 0 bases from J, with 13 bases in between. The rearrangement joins TRBV7-8 to TRBJ2-7, with D uncertain. The specimen comprised peripheral blood, sampled on day 0 of AZD1222 vaccination. The receptor was derived from an adult in good health. The CDR3 nucleotides read TGTGCCAGCAGCTTAGTTCTCTCCCACAGCTCCTACGAGCAGTACTTC. Protein product: CASSLVLSHSSYEQYF. Filled out from reference TRBV7-8 and TRBJ2-7, the complete variable domain reads GAGVSQSPRYKVAKRGQDVALRCDPISGHVSLFWYQQALGQGPEFLTYFQNEAQLDKSGLPSDRFFAERPEGSVSTLKIQRTQQEDSAVYLCASSLVLSHSSYEQYFGPGTRLTVT.